These 16 T cell receptor beta chains share one sample of origin, sequenced in a study of CD8 T cells in ankylosing spondylitis. MiXCR, run by TCRdb on the 5' RACE reads, gives a single entry per CDR3 protein. Here the sample spans about 36,000 distinct CDR3 sequences, 10% to 15% being singletons. What was sequenced was synovial fluid, either unsorted or a sorted T cell fraction (not recorded which). The source of these receptors is a male donor with ankylosing spondylitis.

The rearrangement uses TRBV6-2 or TRBV6-3 and TRBJ2-7; D not resolved. CDR1 is MNHEY, CDR2 SVGEGT, per germline. Trimming cost V 7 bases and J 6 bases, with 19 bases left between them. The CDR3 spans 14 residues. CDR3: CASTSHGLTCEQYF. CDR3 bases: TGTGCCAGCACCTCACACGGGCTAACTTGCGAGCAGTACTTC.

This clonotype appeared a few times. The chain links TRBV7-8 to TRBJ2-7; no definite D call. The germline CDR1 and CDR2 sequences are SGHVS and FQNEAQ. The CDR3 length is 12 residues. Trimming shortened V by 0 bases and J by 2 bases, and 2 bases separated the two germline ends. CDR3 in DNA: TGTGCCAGCAGCTTAGCCCCCTACGAGCAGTACTTC. Protein product: CASSLAPYEQYF.

This clonotype occurred a few times. The rearrangement links TRBV4-1 to TRBJ2-1, with TRBD2 matching over 7 bases. Germline V gives CDR1 MGHRA, CDR2 YSYEKL. This CDR3 contains 18 residues. J gave up 0 bases and V 2 bases, and 10 bases lay outside the gene matches. DNA for the CDR3: TGCGCCAGCAGCCAATCCACTAGCGACCCTCGCTCCTACAATGAGCAGTTCTTC. Its protein is CASSQSTSDPRSYNEQFF.

The table lists this clonotype with many counts. The rearrangement links TRBV12-3 or TRBV12-4 to TRBJ2-7; unclear D gene. The CDR3 spans 15 residues. The V gene lost 5 bases and the J gene lost 4 bases, with 18 bases spanning the gap. The DNA of the CDR3 is TGTGCCAGCAGTCCGGCCCGCAAACCGCGGTACGAGCAGTACTTC. Translated, it gives CASSPARKPRYEQYF.

This clonotype was counted many times. This chain links TRBV6-5 with TRBJ2-1; 13 bases line up with TRBD2. The CDR3 spans 15 residues. The germline V gene has CDR1 MNHEY and CDR2 SVGAGI. V was pared by 6 bases and J by 7 bases, with 6 bases of the junction left unmatched. In DNA, the CDR3 is TGTGCCAGCAGCCCACAGACTAGCGGGGGGAATGAGCAGTTCTTC. Its translation is CASSPQTSGGNEQFF.

This clonotype has ten or more counts. V gene TRBV20-1 combines with J gene TRBJ2-3; D may match TRBD1 or TRBD2 (5 bases each). The CDR3 is made up of 15 amino acids. The V and J ends lost 0 bases and 7 bases respectively, with 17 bases between them. Germline lookup yields CDR1 DFQATT and CDR2 SNEGSKA (reference sequence). The CDR3 is CSARDGGSPTHTQYF. In DNA form, the CDR3 reads TGCAGTGCTAGAGATGGGGGATCCCCCACTCATACGCAGTATTTT.

This clonotype was counted only a few times. The chain employs TRBV7-9 and TRBJ1-5; D might be TRBD1 (6 bases). V lost 5 bases and J 3 bases, leaving 11 bases between the germline ends. The CDR3 has 14 amino acids. The V gene's germline CDR1 is SEHNR and CDR2 FQNEAQ (reference sequence). As DNA, the CDR3 is TGTGCCAGCAGCAGAGGGGGGGTCAATCAGCCCCAGCATTTT. Protein sequence: CASSRGGVNQPQHF.

The sample holds a few counts of this clonotype. The chain is built from TRBV28 and TRBJ2-5; D is uncertain. CDR1 is MDHEN and CDR2 is SYDVKM in the germline V gene. The CDR3 is made up of 14 amino acids. Trimming removed 6 bases at V and 4 bases at J, with 15 bases between. This CDR3 is CASRDVGWAETQYF. The DNA for the CDR3 is TGTGCCAGCAGAGACGTCGGGTGGGCAGAGACCCAGTACTTC.

This clonotype was seen a handful of times. The chain couples TRBV5-1 to TRBJ2-7; TRBD1 matches 7 bases. The CDR3 is made up of 15 amino acids. Germline-derived CDR1 and CDR2 are SGHRS and YFSETQ. V shed 4 bases and J 3 bases; nucleotides not matched to a gene: 10. CDR3 protein: CASSPGQRYGYEQYF. The CDR3 DNA is TGCGCCAGCAGCCCGGGACAGCGCTACGGCTACGAGCAGTACTTC.

There are a few counts of this clonotype. This chain uses TRBV19 with TRBJ2-7; possibly TRBD2 for D (6 bases). Between the trimmed V and J ends, which lost 5 bases and 5 bases, there was a span of 16 bases. The length of the CDR3 is 14 residues. Per germline, CDR1 LNHDA and CDR2 SQIVND (reference sequence). The CDR3 loop is CASSFPAAGNEQYF. DNA of the CDR3: TGTGCCAGTAGTTTTCCAGCGGCGGGGAACGAGCAGTACTTC. The full variable domain, in which reference TRBV19 and TRBJ2-7 provide the parts outside the CDR3, is DGGITQSPKYLFRKEGQNVTLSCEQNLNHDAMYWYRQDPGQGLRLIYYSQIVNDFQKGDIAEGYSVSREKKESFPLTVTSAQKNPTAFYLCASSFPAAGNEQYFGPGTRLTVT.

DNA of the CDR3: TGTGCCAGCAGCCCCCCCGGGACAGGGGGTTACGAGCAGTACTTC. This encodes CASSPPGTGGYEQYF. V and J are TRBV5-4 and TRBJ2-7, with 11 bases aligning to TRBD1. With V trimmed by 4 bases and J by 4 bases, 7 bases remained unmatched. The germline V gene has CDR1 SGHNT and CDR2 YYREEE (reference sequence). There are 15 residues in the CDR3.

This clonotype was seen a handful of times. The chain combines TRBV12-3 or TRBV12-4 with TRBJ2-7; a possible D gene is TRBD1 (6 bases). The CDR3 covers 14 residues. Trimming stripped 5 bases from V and 2 bases from J, with 13 bases between. CDR3 region: CASSSWDTAYEQYF. In DNA form, the CDR3 reads TGTGCCAGCAGTAGTTGGGACACGGCCTACGAGCAGTACTTC.

This clonotype has a count of ten or more. The chain links TRBV9 to TRBJ2-3; the match to TRBD2 covers 9 bases. The V segment lost 0 bases and the J segment 6 bases; nucleotides outside the gene matches: 8. Looked up from germline, CDR1 is SGDLS and CDR2 is YYNGEE. This CDR3 contains 16 residues. The CDR3 is CASSVDVREGPDTQYF. CDR3 nucleotide sequence: TGTGCCAGCAGCGTAGATGTGCGGGAGGGGCCCGATACGCAGTATTTT.

There are many counts of this clonotype. The rearrangement uses TRBV19 and TRBJ2-3; D is ambiguous. The CDR3 totals 14 residues. Germline V gene sequence: CDR1 LNHDA, CDR2 SQIVND (reference sequence). V was trimmed by 3 bases and J by 5 bases, leaving 12 bases between them. CDR3 protein: CASSIPQIEDTQYF. CDR3 nucleotides: TGTGCCAGTAGTATCCCGCAGATTGAAGATACGCAGTATTTT.

This clonotype appeared many times. The J gene is TRBJ2-3, the V gene TRBV20-1, with D possibly matching TRBD2 (5 bases). This CDR3 is built from 13 residues. V was shortened by 6 bases and J by 1 base, with 11 bases between the two germline ends. CDR1 and CDR2 (germline): DFQATT, SNEGSKA (reference sequence). CDR3 DNA sequence: TGCAGTGCAAGGGAGCGCGGCACAGATACGCAGTATTTT. Protein product: CSARERGTDTQYF.

This clonotype has ten or more counts. J is TRBJ2-7 and V is TRBV7-2; TRBD1 agrees at 9 bases. There are 15 residues in the CDR3. Germline CDR1 and CDR2: SGHTA and FQGNSA. J gave up 8 bases and V 1 base, and 9 bases lay outside the gene matches. CDR3 sequence: CASSLGTGAPLQQYF. The CDR3 region has the DNA TGTGCCAGCAGCTTAGGGACAGGGGCTCCCCTCCAGCAGTACTTC.